Listed below are T cell receptor beta chains from one sample, sequenced in a study of blood T cell repertoires in COVID-19. Clones were read by immunoSEQ multiplex PCR, and TCRdb kept only the in-frame ones, dropping some. The top ten hold roughly 5% of the sample, which has about 320,000 clones, roughly 90% seen once. Sequences were obtained from PBMCs or T cells enriched from blood (not recorded which). These receptors were obtained from a man aged 60-69 years who had recovered from COVID-19. Both conserved end residues are part of each CDR3. The D gene is left open where the match is weak. The size entry is marked missing in some rows and otherwise reads once, few, many or a size class.

V gene: TRBV3-1/TRBV3-2; clone size: NA; D gene: TRBD1; J gene: TRBJ1-5; CDR3 protein: CASSQGGTGNQPQHF; CDR3 DNA: TGTGCCAGCAGCCAGGGGGGGACAGGGAACCAGCCCCAGCATTTT
V gene: TRBV2; clone size: NA; D gene: TRBD2; J gene: TRBJ2-3; CDR3 protein: CASKPWLAGTDTQYF; CDR3 DNA: TGTGCCAGCAAGCCATGGCTAGCGGGCACAGATACGCAGTATTTT
V gene: TRBV7-3; clone size: once; D gene: NA; J gene: TRBJ2-7; CDR3 protein: CASSPRTGPVGNEQYF; CDR3 DNA: TGTGCCAGCAGTCCCCGGACCGGCCCGGTCGGGAACGAGCAGTACTTC
V gene: TRBV3-1/TRBV3-2; clone size: NA; D gene: NA; J gene: TRBJ2-7; CDR3 protein: CASSQWGDHEQYF; CDR3 DNA: TGTGCCAGCAGCCAATGGGGCGACCACGAGCAGTACTTC
V gene: TRBV7-9; clone size: NA; D gene: NA; J gene: TRBJ1-5; CDR3 protein: CASSLDWTQGSEGNQPQHF; CDR3 DNA: TGTGCCAGCAGCTTAGATTGGACCCAGGGTTCTGAGGGCAATCAGCCCCAGCATTTT
V gene: TRBV5-1; clone size: few; D gene: NA; J gene: TRBJ2-3; CDR3 protein: CASSDQGTDTQYF; CDR3 DNA: TGCGCCAGCAGCGATCAGGGTACAGATACGCAGTATTTT
V gene: TRBV9; clone size: few; D gene: TRBD1; J gene: TRBJ2-7; CDR3 protein: CASSVADRDEQYF; CDR3 DNA: TGTGCCAGCAGCGTAGCGGACAGGGACGAGCAGTACTTC
V gene: TRBV9; clone size: NA; D gene: NA; J gene: TRBJ2-7; CDR3 protein: CASSVGSGAEYEQYF; CDR3 DNA: TGTGCCAGCAGCGTAGGAAGTGGGGCTGAATACGAGCAGTACTTC
V gene: TRBV19; clone size: NA; D gene: TRBD1; J gene: TRBJ2-2; CDR3 protein: CASSPDRVYTGELFF; CDR3 DNA: TGTGCCAGTAGCCCGGACAGGGTTTACACCGGGGAGCTGTTTTTT
V gene: TRBV28; clone size: NA; D gene: NA; J gene: TRBJ1-4; CDR3 protein: CASTKYEKLFF; CDR3 DNA: TGTGCCAGCACTAAATACGAAAAACTGTTTTTT
V gene: TRBV9; clone size: NA; D gene: TRBD1; J gene: TRBJ2-7; CDR3 protein: CASSVSGTATYEQYF; CDR3 DNA: TGTGCCAGCAGCGTTTCCGGGACAGCAACCTACGAGCAGTACTTC
V gene: TRBV6-4; clone size: NA; D gene: NA; J gene: TRBJ2-2; CDR3 protein: CASSGQPLNTGELFF; CDR3 DNA: TGTGCCAGCAGTGGACAACCTCTGAACACCGGGGAGCTGTTTTTT
V gene: TRBV3-1/TRBV3-2; clone size: NA; D gene: TRBD1; J gene: TRBJ1-2; CDR3 protein: CASSLGQVSNGYTF; CDR3 DNA: TGTGCCAGCAGCCTAGGACAGGTCTCAAATGGCTACACCTTC
V gene: TRBV7-2; clone size: few; D gene: TRBD1; J gene: TRBJ2-5; CDR3 protein: CASSPGTGVETQYF; CDR3 DNA: TGTGCCAGCAGCCCCGGGACAGGGGTAGAGACCCAGTACTTC
V gene: TRBV18; clone size: NA; D gene: TRBD1; J gene: TRBJ1-2; CDR3 protein: CASSPKTGNYGYTF; CDR3 DNA: TGTGCCAGCTCACCTAAGACAGGGAACTATGGCTACACCTTC
V gene: TRBV29-1; clone size: few; D gene: NA; J gene: TRBJ2-1; CDR3 protein: CSVFTPGLTSYNEQFF; CDR3 DNA: TGCAGCGTTTTTACCCCGGGACTTACGTCCTACAATGAGCAGTTCTTC
V gene: TRBV11-2; clone size: NA; D gene: NA; J gene: TRBJ1-2; CDR3 protein: CASSLYEGTNYGYTF; CDR3 DNA: TGTGCCAGCAGCTTATACGAGGGCACCAACTATGGCTACACCTTC
V gene: TRBV7-6; clone size: NA; D gene: NA; J gene: TRBJ2-5; CDR3 protein: CASSLEGGGETQYF; CDR3 DNA: TGTGCCAGCAGCTTAGAGGGAGGGGGTGAGACCCAGTACTTC
V gene: TRBV3-1/TRBV3-2; clone size: NA; D gene: TRBD1; J gene: TRBJ2-5; CDR3 protein: CASSQNRGQETQYF; CDR3 DNA: TGTGCCAGCAGCCAGAACAGGGGGCAAGAGACCCAGTACTTC
V gene: TRBV30; clone size: NA; D gene: NA; J gene: TRBJ2-5; CDR3 protein: CAWSPGPGRETQYF; CDR3 DNA: TGTGCCTGGAGTCCAGGCCCTGGGCGAGAGACCCAGTACTTC
V gene: TRBV19; clone size: NA; D gene: NA; J gene: TRBJ2-5; CDR3 protein: CASSIRGIETQYF; CDR3 DNA: TGTGCCAGTAGTATACGGGGGATAGAGACCCAGTACTTC
V gene: TRBV5-4; clone size: NA; D gene: NA; J gene: TRBJ2-7; CDR3 protein: CASSLSSSPRVGEQYF; CDR3 DNA: TGTGCCAGCAGCTTGAGTTCCAGCCCACGGGTTGGCGAGCAGTACTTC
V gene: TRBV5-1; clone size: NA; D gene: NA; J gene: TRBJ2-1; CDR3 protein: CASTSGGSYNEQFF; CDR3 DNA: TGCGCCAGCACCTCCGGCGGGTCATACAATGAGCAGTTCTTC
V gene: TRBV9; clone size: NA; D gene: NA; J gene: TRBJ1-1; CDR3 protein: CASSGLGGVGTEAFF; CDR3 DNA: TGTGCCAGCAGCGGCCTGGGCGGGGTGGGCACTGAAGCTTTCTTT
V gene: TRBV5-6; clone size: NA; D gene: NA; J gene: TRBJ1-5; CDR3 protein: CASSQGTLQPQHF; CDR3 DNA: TGTGCCAGCAGCCAAGGGACACTTCAGCCCCAGCATTTT
V gene: TRBV19; clone size: few; D gene: TRBD1; J gene: TRBJ1-5; CDR3 protein: CASSIMFDRANQPQHF; CDR3 DNA: TGTGCCAGTAGTATAATGTTCGACAGGGCCAATCAGCCCCAGCATTTT
V gene: TRBV5-1; clone size: NA; D gene: TRBD1; J gene: TRBJ2-5; CDR3 protein: CASSGGQGGETQYF; CDR3 DNA: TGCGCCAGCAGCGGGGGACAGGGCGGCGAGACCCAGTACTTC
V gene: TRBV19; clone size: NA; D gene: NA; J gene: TRBJ1-2; CDR3 protein: CASSIGSSPRDYGYTF; CDR3 DNA: TGTGCCAGTAGTATAGGGTCGTCCCCCAGGGACTATGGCTACACCTTC
V gene: TRBV11-1; clone size: few; D gene: NA; J gene: TRBJ2-3; CDR3 protein: CASSPLGQAGENTQYF; CDR3 DNA: TGTGCCAGCAGCCCCCTAGGCCAGGCTGGGGAGAATACGCAGTATTTT
V gene: TRBV24-1; clone size: NA; D gene: NA; J gene: TRBJ2-2; CDR3 protein: CATSDITRNTGELFF; CDR3 DNA: TGTGCCACCAGTGACATCACCAGGAACACCGGGGAGCTGTTTTTT
V gene: TRBV7-6; clone size: NA; D gene: TRBD2; J gene: TRBJ2-2; CDR3 protein: CASSPSGRSRTGELFF; CDR3 DNA: TGTGCCAGCAGCCCTAGCGGGAGGAGTCGTACCGGGGAGCTGTTTTTT
V gene: TRBV7-3; clone size: NA; D gene: NA; J gene: TRBJ1-2; CDR3 protein: CASSFGGSDGYTF; CDR3 DNA: TGTGCCAGCAGCTTCGGAGGCAGCGATGGCTACACCTTC
V gene: TRBV29-1; clone size: NA; D gene: TRBD2; J gene: TRBJ2-1; CDR3 protein: CSVGSTSGTNNEQFF; CDR3 DNA: TGCAGCGTTGGCTCGACTAGCGGGACAAACAATGAGCAGTTCTTC
V gene: TRBV4-2; clone size: NA; D gene: NA; J gene: TRBJ2-7; CDR3 protein: CASSLGLSLSSEQYF; CDR3 DNA: TGTGCCAGCAGCCTGGGACTTTCTCTCTCCTCCGAGCAGTACTTC
V gene: TRBV15; clone size: NA; D gene: NA; J gene: TRBJ2-5; CDR3 protein: CATSGGRRQETQYF; CDR3 DNA: TGTGCCACCAGCGGAGGACGGAGGCAAGAGACCCAGTACTTC
V gene: TRBV19; clone size: NA; D gene: TRBD1; J gene: TRBJ2-7; CDR3 protein: CASSIFGQGTSYEQYF; CDR3 DNA: TGTGCCAGTAGTATTTTTGGACAGGGTACCTCCTACGAGCAGTACTTC
V gene: TRBV5-8; clone size: once; D gene: TRBD1; J gene: TRBJ2-3; CDR3 protein: CASSSGRTGGFGTDTQYF; CDR3 DNA: TGTGCCAGCAGTTCCGGGAGAACAGGGGGTTTCGGCACAGATACGCAGTATTTT
V gene: TRBV6-6; clone size: NA; D gene: TRBD1; J gene: TRBJ2-7; CDR3 protein: CASSSRDRGYEQYF; CDR3 DNA: TGTGCCAGCAGTTCCCGGGACAGGGGTTACGAGCAGTACTTC
V gene: TRBV24-1; clone size: NA; D gene: TRBD1; J gene: TRBJ2-1; CDR3 protein: CATSDYRDSQELSYNEQFF; CDR3 DNA: TGTGCCACCAGTGATTACCGGGACAGCCAGGAACTCTCCTACAATGAGCAGTTCTTC
V gene: TRBV5-6; clone size: NA; D gene: NA; J gene: TRBJ2-1; CDR3 protein: CASSLAGEGGNEQFF; CDR3 DNA: TGTGCCAGCAGCTTGGCAGGAGAAGGGGGCAATGAGCAGTTCTTC
V gene: TRBV4-1; clone size: NA; D gene: NA; J gene: TRBJ2-7; CDR3 protein: CASSQGLAYEQYF; CDR3 DNA: TGCGCCAGCAGCCAAGGACTAGCCTACGAGCAGTACTTC
V gene: TRBV2; clone size: NA; D gene: NA; J gene: TRBJ2-7; CDR3 protein: CASSGRRAENYEQYF; CDR3 DNA: TGTGCCAGCAGTGGTCGACGAGCGGAAAACTACGAGCAGTACTTC
V gene: TRBV18; clone size: NA; D gene: NA; J gene: TRBJ2-5; CDR3 protein: CASSPGAAEETQYF; CDR3 DNA: TGTGCCAGCTCACCAGGGGCAGCCGAAGAGACCCAGTACTTC
V gene: TRBV2; clone size: NA; D gene: TRBD1; J gene: TRBJ2-3; CDR3 protein: CASSFGQGNTDTQYF; CDR3 DNA: TGTGCCAGCAGTTTTGGACAGGGTAACACAGATACGCAGTATTTT
V gene: TRBV28; clone size: NA; D gene: TRBD1; J gene: TRBJ2-3; CDR3 protein: CASEQGVKDTQYF; CDR3 DNA: TGTGCCAGCGAGCAGGGGGTAAAAGATACGCAGTATTTT
V gene: TRBV19; clone size: NA; D gene: TRBD1; J gene: TRBJ2-2; CDR3 protein: CASSIVQGADGELFF; CDR3 DNA: TGTGCCAGTAGTATAGTCCAGGGGGCTGACGGGGAGCTGTTTTTT
V gene: TRBV13; clone size: NA; D gene: TRBD2; J gene: TRBJ2-1; CDR3 protein: CASSPGLAGLNEQFF; CDR3 DNA: TGTGCCAGCAGCCCAGGACTAGCGGGTCTGAATGAGCAGTTCTTC
V gene: TRBV11-1; clone size: NA; D gene: TRBD1; J gene: TRBJ2-7; CDR3 protein: CASRSAGGPYEQYF; CDR3 DNA: TGTGCCAGCAGATCGGCAGGGGGACCTTACGAGCAGTACTTC
V gene: TRBV6-5; clone size: NA; D gene: TRBD1; J gene: TRBJ1-1; CDR3 protein: CASSYWGQGGTEAFF; CDR3 DNA: TGTGCCAGCAGTTACTGGGGACAGGGAGGCACTGAAGCTTTCTTT
V gene: TRBV6-5; clone size: once; D gene: TRBD1; J gene: TRBJ2-7; CDR3 protein: CASRLTPGTAKEQYF; CDR3 DNA: TGTGCCAGCAGACTTACGCCCGGGACAGCCAAAGAGCAGTACTTC
V gene: TRBV5-1; clone size: NA; D gene: TRBD1; J gene: TRBJ1-3; CDR3 protein: CASSHTGTGDGNTIYF; CDR3 DNA: TGCGCCAGCAGCCACACCGGGACAGGGGACGGAAACACCATATATTTT
V gene: TRBV28; clone size: once; D gene: NA; J gene: TRBJ2-7; CDR3 protein: CASSLGTHLSYEQYF; CDR3 DNA: TGTGCCAGCAGTTTAGGGACACACCTCTCCTACGAGCAGTACTTC
V gene: TRBV6-2/TRBV6-3; clone size: once; D gene: TRBD2; J gene: TRBJ2-3; CDR3 protein: CASSALLAGVTDTQYF; CDR3 DNA: TGTGCCAGCAGTGCCCTGTTAGCGGGAGTCACAGATACGCAGTATTTT
V gene: TRBV9; clone size: NA; D gene: TRBD1; J gene: TRBJ2-1; CDR3 protein: CASSVVLGTGGMDEQFF; CDR3 DNA: TGTGCCAGCAGCGTAGTGCTGGGGACAGGGGGTATGGATGAGCAGTTCTTC
V gene: TRBV30; clone size: NA; D gene: NA; J gene: TRBJ2-7; CDR3 protein: CAWSERIYDKGGVKKQYF; CDR3 DNA: TGTGCCTGGAGTGAACGTATCTACGATAAGGGAGGAGTGAAGAAGCAGTACTTC
V gene: TRBV3-1/TRBV3-2; clone size: NA; D gene: NA; J gene: TRBJ1-5; CDR3 protein: CASSQEGRLGNQPQHF; CDR3 DNA: TGTGCCAGCAGCCAAGAAGGGAGATTAGGCAATCAGCCCCAGCATTTT
V gene: TRBV20-1; clone size: NA; D gene: NA; J gene: TRBJ2-3; CDR3 protein: CSASRTSLITDTQYF; CDR3 DNA: TGCAGTGCTAGTAGGACTTCCCTAATCACAGATACGCAGTATTTT